Detailed here is one T cell receptor beta chain. The source of the sample is a study of T cell responses to AZD1222 COVID-19 vaccine. Using immunoSEQ multiplex PCR, the repertoire was profiled, and TCRdb retains in-frame clones only, with some absent. The table has fewer than 85,000 clones, approximately 90% seen once. The sequence derives from an adult in good health. The sequencing here drew on peripheral blood, taken on day 0 of AZD1222 vaccination.

The DNA of the CDR3 is TGTGCCACCAGCAAAGGGGGGGCAGAGGCAGATACGCAGTATTTT. Translated: CATSKGGAEADTQYF. V usage is TRBV15 and J usage is TRBJ2-3; the D gene is possibly TRBD2 (7 bases). The CDR3 length is 15 residues. Germline V lookup: CDR1 LNHNV, CDR2 YYDKDF (reference sequence). V lost 4 bases and J lost 4, with 15 bases in between. The whole variable domain, remainder taken from reference TRBV15 and TRBJ2-3, is DAMVIQNPRYQVTQFGKPVTLSCSQTLNHNVMYWYQQKSSQAPKLLFHYYDKDFNNEADTPDNFQSRRPNTSFCFLDIRSPGLGDTAMYLCATSKGGAEADTQYFGPGTRLTVL.